This entry lists 11 T cell receptor beta chains sequenced from one sample in a study of T cells expressing NK-cell markers (dated by TCRdb to 2019 to 2021). The library was produced with 5' RACE. This sample was sequenced with an Illumina HiSeq 2000. Reads reprocessed by TCRdb are summarized as one entry per CDR3 protein sequence, and DNA is absent. This sample's table has entries for some 390,000 distinct CDR3 sequences. The ten largest account for around 11% of the sample. Sequencing input: blood T cells: a sorted CD56 or NKG2C T cell subset, CD4+ or CD8+ T cells, or bulk PBMC T cells (not recorded which). The origin of the receptors is a woman aged 50 to 60 in good health. Donor details come from another sample of the same person, matched by shared clones.

The chain links TRBV29-1 to TRBJ2-3; TCRdb's assignment of TRBD2 cannot be checked, as there is no DNA. Germline loops: CDR1 SQVTM, CDR2 ANQGSEA. The CDR3 covers 15 residues. The CDR3 is CSVAPLGSGSVTQYF.

The rearrangement uses TRBV7-9 and TRBJ1-2; TCRdb lists TRBD1, though no DNA is available to test this call. CDR1 and CDR2 from the germline V gene are SEHNR and FQNEAQ (reference sequence). This CDR3 region has 16 residues. This CDR3 is CASSLGQLGQRYGYTF.

The V and J genes are TRBV24-1 and TRBJ2-2; lacking DNA, the TRBD1 call made by TCRdb goes unchecked. Per germline, CDR1 KGHDR and CDR2 SFDVKD. This CDR3 is 17 amino acids long. The CDR3 spells CATSRAPGQGATGELFF.

The chain uses TRBV11-2 and TRBJ1-4; TCRdb's D gene call, TRBD1, goes unchecked for lack of DNA. Per germline, CDR1 SGHAT and CDR2 FQNNGV. The CDR3 loop spans 16 amino acids. The CDR3 region is CASSRTGAAGDEKLFF. The full variable domain, rest sourced from reference TRBV11-2 and TRBJ1-4, is EAGVAQSPRYKIIEKRQSVAFWCNPISGHATLYWYQQILGQGPKLLIQFQNNGVVDDSQLPKDRFSAERLKGVDSTLKIQPAKLEDSAVYLCASSRTGAAGDEKLFFGSGTQLSVL.

This chain links TRBV3-1 with TRBJ2-4; the D call from TCRdb, TRBD2, cannot be confirmed without DNA. The germline CDR1 and CDR2 sequences are LGHDT and YNNKEL (reference sequence). The CDR3 has 17 amino acids. CDR3 loop: CASSQERGGTAKNIQYF.

The chain is built from TRBV4-1 and TRBJ1-4; TCRdb lists TRBD1, though no DNA is available to test this call. The CDR3 runs 15 residues. Germline loops: CDR1 MGHRA, CDR2 YSYEKL. This CDR3 is CASSQGGETNEKLFF.

V gene TRBV21-1 combines with J gene TRBJ2-1. TRBV21-1 is marked as a pseudogene. The CDR3 length is 13 residues. The CDR3 sequence: CASSKNAVDEQFF.

The chain employs TRBV24-1 and TRBJ2-2. The CDR3 is 15 amino acids. Per the germline V gene, CDR1 is KGHDR and CDR2 is SFDVKD. The CDR3: CATSDFARDTGELFF.

The chain carries TRBV5-4 and TRBJ2-3; TCRdb's D call of TRBD2 is untestable without DNA. CDR1 and CDR2 (germline): SGHNT, YYREEE (reference sequence). The CDR3 contains 15 residues. The CDR3 spells CASSHLAGPTDTQYF.

V is TRBV20-1 and J is TRBJ2-3; there is no DNA to check the TCRdb D call of TRBD1. The CDR3 length is 13 residues. Germline-derived CDR1 and CDR2 are DFQATT and SNEGSKA (reference sequence). CDR3 sequence: CSARLGGPDTQYF.

The genes are TRBV6-2 or TRBV6-3 and TRBJ2-1; without DNA, the TCRdb call of TRBD2 cannot be checked. CDR1 and CDR2 from the germline V gene are MNHEY and SVGEGT. The CDR3 sequence is 16 residues long. CDR3 residues: CASSPQPSGAYNEQFF.